This T cell receptor beta chain was sequenced for a study of T cell clonality in common variable immunodeficiency. This CDR3 has 13 amino acids. V was cut by 5 bases and J by 8 bases, with 12 bases left in between. Germline loops: CDR1 SEHNR, CDR2 FQNEAQ (reference sequence). Equal genomic DNA amounts from CVID and control samples were sequenced. TCRdb's table, derived via immunoSEQ multiplex PCR, lists solely in-frame clones and lacks some. The sample was found to contain about 52,000 clones, and every one recurs. This clone has ten or more counts. With the read ending 3 residues before the CDR3 end, the germline J gene is used to fill in that end.

The sample taken for sequencing was peripheral blood mononuclear cells. The sequence derives from a person aged 18 to 75 in good health. This chain uses TRBV7-9 with TRBJ1-4; TRBD1 might be the D (6 bases). CDR3 amino acids: CASSGDRTEKLFF. CDR3 bases read: TGTGCCAGCAGCGGTGACAGGACCGAAAAA.